The present T cell receptor (beta chain) was sequenced within a study of blood T cell repertoires in COVID-19. Whole-study context: Acute and convalescent COVID-19 samples came from the United States, Italy and Spain. Nucleic acid was either cDNA or gDNA, and it came from T cells, B-cell-depleted T cells, or PBMCs.

Original processing notes: Estimation of nucleated cell counts was performed using reference gene primer amplification. Clones were read by immunoSEQ multiplex PCR, and TCRdb kept only the in-frame ones, dropping some. V and J calls and clone size are copied from that table; D and trimming were computed from the DNA. Counted here are over 200,000 clones, more than 75% occurring once; the ten biggest clones make up 5.9%. Trimming took 2 bases from V and 4 from J, leaving 13 bases between them. The CDR3 sequence is 15 residues long. Germline CDR1 and CDR2: KGHSH and LQKENI. This TCR derives from an elderly man with acute or convalescent COVID-19. The specimen was peripheral blood. The chain employs TRBV18 and TRBJ2-3, with D possibly TRBD1 on 6 matching bases. CDR3 in amino acids: CASSPIRGRADTQYF. CDR3 DNA sequence: TGTGCCAGCTCACCAATCAGGGGAAGGGCAGATACGCAGTATTTT. Complete variable domain (other parts from reference TRBV18 and TRBJ2-3): NAGVMQNPRHLVRRRGQEARLRCSPMKGHSHVYWYRQLPEEGLKFMVYLQKENIIDESGMPKERFSAEFPKEGPSILRIQQVVRGDSAAYFCASSPIRGRADTQYFGPGTRLTVL.